This T cell receptor (beta chain) is from a study of CD8 T cells in ankylosing spondylitis (TCRdb year 2017). Turning to the overall study: To find TCR variants linked to disease, the study profiled T cell receptor beta repertoires in ankylosing spondylitis patients and healthy donors. Peripheral blood was sampled, and synovial fluid was also collected from ankylosing spondylitis patients. The whole study cohort included 85 to 120 healthy donors and 20 to 30 ankylosing spondylitis patients. Overall results and qualifications from the work: The disease-linked clones were reported as significantly enriched in matched synovial fluid samples from ankylosing spondylitis patients. The disease-linked clones showed a CD8+ phenotype and occurred at relatively low frequencies in peripheral blood. Some motif variants were previously reported in synovial fluid and blood of reactive arthritis patients, suggesting common disease-initiation mechanisms. Blood from ankylosing spondylitis patients appeared to be characterized by a TCR beta motif made up of under ten highly homologous amino acid variants.

This clonotype occurred many times. Its antigen is currently not known. Qualities for individual bases were not recorded, and no much larger clone is one base off. The listed sequencing device is Illumina HiSeq 2500. TCR beta libraries were prepared by quantitative 5'-RACE with molecular barcodes. On the authors' methods: To identify disease-linked TCR variants, a new computational method was used, one built on a probabilistic model of VDJ rearrangement. TCRdb trimmed the raw reads at Q25, called clones with MiXCR and kept productive beta chains. Merged by CDR3 protein, the rows form single entries marked with the most common genes and DNA. The V and J calls reflect TCRdb's pipeline rather than the authors' work. This sample lists approximately 46,000 distinct CDR3 sequences; about 10% were detected once. The ten largest clones capture over 1.1% of the sample. V is reduced by 5 bases and J by 4 bases, leaving a spacing of 12 bases between them. From the cysteine through the phenylalanine, the CDR3 covers 14 amino acids. Here the CDR3 DNA is all that survives: 42 bases in frame from base 1.

Here the chain combines TRBV12-3 or TRBV12-4 and TRBJ1-3; perhaps TRBD1 is the D gene, with 5 bases matching. The sequence was collected from a male donor with ankylosing spondylitis or in good health (not recorded which). The specimen sequenced was blood, either unsorted or a sorted T cell fraction (not recorded which). The nucleotide sequence is TGTGCCAGCAGTCCCGGACGGGGCGGAAACACCATATATTTT. It is translated as CASSPGRGGNTIYF.